This TCR beta chain was recovered during a study of T cell responses to AZD1222 COVID-19 vaccine. Study-level findings and limits: In a largely white British group with more females than males, clonal diversity was possibly underestimated. Regions 160-218 and 743-854 held dominance among vaccine-associated CD4 TCRs, which spanned spike.

The method was immunoSEQ multiplex PCR; TCRdb's version includes in-frame clones alone and lacks a portion of them. The sample has 100,000 to 150,000 clones, approximately 89% seen once; the top ten hold under 11%. The CDR3 loop spans 18 amino acids. Losses at the gene ends were 4 bases for V and 2 bases for J; bases not matched to a gene: 8. Per the germline V gene, CDR1 is SGHRS and CDR2 is YFSETQ. Concerning this clone itself: Its specificity is unknown.

The TCR was taken from an adult in good health. Sequences were derived from peripheral blood, sampled on day 0 of AZD1222 vaccination. The chain has TRBV5-1 and TRBJ2-3; TRBD2 agrees at 15 bases. CDR3 loop: CASSLSGTSGGYTDTQYF. CDR3 DNA sequence: TGCGCCAGCAGCCTATCCGGGACTAGCGGGGGGTACACAGATACGCAGTATTTT.